The subject of this entry is one T cell receptor beta chain. J was trimmed by 2 bases and V by 0 bases; bases with no gene match: 4. The germline CDR1 and CDR2 sequences are LGHNA and YSLEER. The CDR3 loop spans 17 amino acids. The data belong to a study of blood T cell repertoires in COVID-19. Sequenced by immunoSEQ multiplex PCR; TCRdb stores in-frame clones only, minus some. Altogether more than 200,000 clones are present, 88% being singletons, with the ten largest covering about 0.7%. This sequence originates from a human donor in a cohort sampled during active COVID-19. Sequenced input: peripheral blood. The rearrangement joins TRBV4-3 to TRBJ2-7; TRBD2 matches 13 bases. CDR3 sequence (DNA): TGCGCCAGCAGCCAAGACCTCGGGACTAGCGGGGCCTACGAGCAGTACTTC. The encoded protein is CASSQDLGTSGAYEQYF.